This is a list of T cell receptor beta chains from one sample in a study of metastatic and nonmetastatic thyroid tumors. TCRdb redid the clone calls on the PCR reads using MiXCR. Among roughly 50,000 clones listed, approximately 20% were seen once. The sample comprised blood. These receptors all stem from a male donor with papillary thyroid cancer or a benign thyroid nodule (not recorded which). Some clones in this sample may be carry-over from other donors' samples. Each CDR3 is given with its conserved first and last residue. Each record gives: V gene, clone size, J gene, CDR3 length, D gene, CDR3 protein, CDR3 DNA. D genes are given only for firm matches. Clone size is given for some rows only: seen once, a few or many times, or a class if the clone is expanded.

TRBV19	few	TRBJ2-7	13	NA	CASSNLPFSEQYF	TGTGCCAGTAGTAATTTGCCTTTTAGCGAGCAGTACTTC
TRBV27	NA	TRBJ2-2	16	NA	CASSFWDIHYPGELFF	TGTGCCAGCAGTTTTTGGGACATTCACTACCCCGGGGAGCTGTTTTTT
TRBV6-4	NA	TRBJ1-5	13	NA	CASSEGIDQPQHF	TGTGCCAGCAGTGAGGGAATTGATCAGCCCCAGCATTTT
TRBV28	many	TRBJ2-5	14	NA	CASSRGTPQETQYF	TGTGCCAGCAGCCGGGGGACTCCACAAGAGACCCAGTACTTC
TRBV13	once	TRBJ2-2	16	TRBD2	CASSLRAGPEAGELFF	TGTGCCAGCAGCTTAAGAGCGGGGCCCGAGGCCGGGGAGCTGTTTTTT
TRBV3-1	many	TRBJ2-1	13	NA	CASSQVGGNEQFF	TGTGCCAGCAGCCAAGTCGGTGGAAATGAGCAGTTCTTC
TRBV14	many	TRBJ2-2	16	NA	CASSRNRVSNTGELFF	TGTGCCAGCAGCCGCAACAGGGTTAGCAACACCGGGGAGCTGTTTTTT
TRBV29-1	many	TRBJ2-7	15	TRBD2	CSVEDYSGSDYEQYF	TGCAGCGTTGAAGATTATAGCGGGTCCGACTACGAGCAGTACTTC
TRBV5-1	NA	TRBJ1-2	15	NA	CASSLEGRDGYGYTF	TGCGCCAGCAGCTTGGAAGGCAGGGATGGTTATGGCTACACCTTC
TRBV20-1	NA	TRBJ2-1	15	TRBD2	CSARVSGGEVSEQFF	TGCAGTGCTAGGGTTAGCGGGGGGGAAGTGTCCGAGCAGTTCTTC
TRBV4-2	NA	TRBJ1-2	15	TRBD1	CASSQESGGNYGYTF	TGTGCCAGCAGCCAAGAGTCAGGGGGGAACTATGGCTACACCTTC
TRBV5-1	medium-sized	TRBJ2-2	14	NA	CASSLDRNTGELFF	TGCGCCAGCAGCTTGGACCGAAACACCGGGGAGCTGTTTTTT
TRBV16	NA	TRBJ1-1	17	NA	CASSQSASLFMNTEAFF	TGTGCCAGCAGCCAATCGGCCAGCCTGTTCATGAACACTGAAGCTTTCTTT
TRBV2	many	TRBJ2-1	14	NA	CASGGTRSYNEQFF	TGTGCCAGCGGGGGCACCCGCTCCTACAATGAGCAGTTCTTC
TRBV10-1	many	TRBJ2-7	13	NA	CASSDNGPGEQYF	TGCGCCAGCAGTGATAATGGTCCCGGCGAGCAGTACTTC
TRBV14	many	TRBJ2-1	17	TRBD2	CASSLTLIAGTYNEQFF	TGTGCCAGCAGCCTCACCTTAATAGCGGGCACCTACAATGAGCAGTTCTTC
TRBV11-2	many	TRBJ1-3	14	NA	CASSHGGETRTIYF	TGTGCCAGCAGCCACGGAGGGGAGACTCGCACCATATATTTT